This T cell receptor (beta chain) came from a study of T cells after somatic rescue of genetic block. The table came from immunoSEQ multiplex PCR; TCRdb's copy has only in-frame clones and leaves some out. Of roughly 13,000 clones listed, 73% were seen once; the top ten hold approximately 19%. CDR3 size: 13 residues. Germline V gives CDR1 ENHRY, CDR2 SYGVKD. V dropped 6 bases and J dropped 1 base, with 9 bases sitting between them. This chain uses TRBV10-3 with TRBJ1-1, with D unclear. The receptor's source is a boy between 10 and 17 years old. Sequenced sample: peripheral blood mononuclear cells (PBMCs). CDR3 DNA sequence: TGTGCCATCAGGGTTGCCAAGAACACTGAAGCTTTCTTT. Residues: CAIRVAKNTEAFF.